This T cell receptor (beta chain) was sequenced during a study of T-cell reconstitution after alpha-beta-depleted transplantation in children. As it was prepared, the TCRbeta library received unique molecular identifiers. TCRdb reprocessed the PCR reads via MiXCR and lists one record per CDR3 protein. The sample yields 600,000 to 700,000 distinct CDR3 sequences, approximately 16% seen once. This clonotype was counted a few times. With 3 bases removed from V and 6 bases from J, the gap between germline ends came to 8 bases. CDR3 length equals 12 residues. Sequencing used PBMCs from the stem cell graft donor, obtained from the stem cell graft. The source of this sequence is a human donor who donated a stem cell graft to a child with acute myeloid leukemia. V is TRBV12-3 or TRBV12-4 and J is TRBJ2-5; D not resolved. The CDR3 sequence is CASSFESQTQYF. The CDR3, as DNA: TGTGCCAGCAGTTTCGAAAGCCAGACCCAGTACTTC.